The rows below give T cell receptor beta chains drawn from one sample of a study of blood T cell repertoires in COVID-19. This table comes from immunoSEQ multiplex PCR, and its TCRdb copy is limited to in-frame clones, with some not included. The table lists 200,000 to 250,000 clones, about 87% of them singletons. Sequenced sample: peripheral blood. The receptor source for this set is a man aged 55 to 69 with acute or convalescent COVID-19. CDR3s include the opening cysteine and the closing phenylalanine or tryptophan. The D gene is left open where the match is weak. Rows give clone size only sometimes, using once, few, many, or a class for an expanded clone.

V	J	D	size	CDR3	DNA
TRBV19	TRBJ1-1	TRBD1	NA	CASSITPRGTTEAFF	TGTGCCAGTAGTATAACCCCCAGGGGGACCACTGAAGCTTTCTTT
TRBV2	TRBJ1-5	NA	once	CASSEARGHQPQHF	TGTGCCAGCAGTGAAGCGCGGGGTCATCAGCCCCAGCATTTT
TRBV7-8	TRBJ2-7	NA	NA	CASSLGIGQLTYEQYF	TGTGCCAGCAGCTTAGGAATAGGACAGCTCACCTACGAGCAGTACTTC
TRBV28	TRBJ2-7	NA	NA	CASSFEPKTYEQYF	TGTGCCAGCAGTTTTGAGCCAAAGACCTACGAGCAGTACTTC
TRBV2	TRBJ1-2	TRBD1	few	CASVDRGRGSGYGYTF	TGTGCCAGCGTTGACAGGGGGCGCGGGTCGGGCTATGGCTACACCTTC
TRBV30	TRBJ1-3	NA	NA	CAWSTYKQDSIYF	TGTGCCTGGAGTACATATAAACAGGATTCCATATATTTT
TRBV3-1/TRBV3-2	TRBJ1-4	NA	NA	CASSAATGNMANEKLFF	TGTGCCAGCAGTGCTGCAACAGGGAATATGGCTAATGAAAAACTGTTTTTT
TRBV24-1	TRBJ2-5	NA	NA	CATSDADMGEETQYF	TGTGCCACCAGTGACGCCGACATGGGAGAAGAGACCCAGTACTTC
TRBV7-9	TRBJ2-5	NA	NA	CASSLALATGETQYF	TGTGCCAGCAGCTTAGCGCTAGCTACAGGGGAGACCCAGTACTTC
TRBV6-5	TRBJ2-2	NA	NA	CASSWDSNTGELFF	TGTGCCAGCAGCTGGGACTCGAACACCGGGGAGCTGTTTTTT
TRBV11-1	TRBJ2-7	NA	NA	CASSTTRRVYEQYF	TGTGCCAGCAGCACCACCCGACGGGTATACGAGCAGTACTTC
TRBV5-6	TRBJ2-2	NA	NA	CASSRLRQVITGELFF	TGTGCCAGCAGCCGCCTAAGGCAGGTTATCACCGGGGAGCTGTTTTTT
TRBV7-9	TRBJ1-2	NA	few	CASSLVGSGYTF	TGTGCCAGCAGCCTAGTCGGGTCTGGCTACACCTTC
TRBV6-5	TRBJ1-5	TRBD1	NA	CASRWDRVGQPQHF	TGTGCCAGCAGGTGGGACAGGGTGGGTCAGCCCCAGCATTTT
TRBV28	TRBJ1-5	NA	NA	CASSLAGNSQPQHF	TGTGCCAGCAGTTTAGCCGGGAACAGTCAGCCCCAGCATTTT
TRBV2	TRBJ1-4	NA	NA	CASSGAAAATNEKLFF	TGTGCCAGCAGTGGCGCGGCAGCGGCAACTAATGAAAAACTGTTTTTT
TRBV5-1	TRBJ1-1	TRBD1	NA	CASGKTGGGLNTEAFF	TGCGCCAGCGGCAAGACAGGGGGCGGCTTGAACACTGAAGCTTTCTTT
TRBV6-5	TRBJ1-1	NA	NA	CASRTGTLAFF	TGTGCCAGCAGAACCGGGACTTTGGCTTTCTTT
TRBV5-1	TRBJ2-2	TRBD2	NA	CASSYRAAGDTGELFF	TGCGCCAGCAGTTACCGGGCCGCGGGGGACACCGGGGAGCTGTTTTTT
TRBV5-6	TRBJ2-3	NA	NA	CASSRSGIGADTQYF	TGTGCCAGCAGCCGTTCCGGGATTGGGGCAGATACGCAGTATTTT
TRBV3-1/TRBV3-2	TRBJ2-1	NA	NA	CASSSGAGAFYNEQFF	TGTGCCAGCAGCTCAGGGGCAGGGGCCTTCTACAATGAGCAGTTCTTC
TRBV23-1	TRBJ1-4	TRBD1	NA	CASSPRDRAGEKLFF	TGCGCCAGCAGTCCAAGGGACAGGGCTGGCGAAAAACTGTTTTTT
TRBV10-2	TRBJ1-5	NA	NA	CASSGGRGNQPQHF	TGCGCCAGCAGTGGGGGGAGGGGGAATCAGCCCCAGCATTTT
TRBV7-9	TRBJ2-7	NA	NA	CASSFGGGEQYF	TGTGCCAGCAGCTTTGGAGGTGGCGAGCAGTACTTC
TRBV7-9	TRBJ1-5	TRBD1	NA	CASSSSTGGNQPQHF	TGTGCCAGCAGCTCCTCTACAGGGGGCAATCAGCCCCAGCATTTT
TRBV13	TRBJ1-6	NA	NA	CASSLGQGTGSPLHF	TGTGCCAGCAGCTTAGGTCAGGGGACCGGTTCACCCCTCCACTTT
TRBV19	TRBJ2-7	TRBD1	NA	CASRPGQGAYEQYF	TGTGCCAGCAGGCCGGGACAGGGGGCGTATGAGCAGTACTTC
TRBV6-5	TRBJ1-6	TRBD1	NA	CASSYLGTENSPLHF	TGTGCCAGCAGTTACTTGGGGACAGAGAATTCACCCCTCCACTTT
TRBV5-8	TRBJ1-5	NA	NA	CASSLEGDSNQPQHF	TGTGCCAGCAGCTTGGAGGGGGATAGCAATCAGCCCCAGCATTTT
TRBV11-2	TRBJ2-7	TRBD2	few	CASSLTSGGLREQYF	TGTGCCAGCAGCTTAACTAGCGGGGGCCTACGCGAGCAGTACTTC
TRBV19	TRBJ1-1	NA	many	CASGQTRMNTEAFF	TGTGCCAGTGGTCAGACAAGGATGAACACTGAAGCTTTCTTT
TRBV30	TRBJ1-3	NA	NA	CAWSNRQTTGNTIYF	TGTGCCTGGAGTAATAGACAGACGACTGGAAACACCATATATTTT
TRBV18	TRBJ1-1	NA	NA	CASSSGGSLNTEAFF	TGTGCCAGCTCTAGTGGCGGTTCCCTGAACACTGAAGCTTTCTTT
TRBV4-2	TRBJ2-7	NA	NA	CASSQDLQGGYEQYF	TGTGCCAGCAGCCAAGATCTGCAGGGCGGCTACGAGCAGTACTTC
TRBV2	TRBJ2-7	TRBD1	NA	CASSPGTEIYEQYF	TGTGCCAGCAGTCCCGGGACAGAGATTTACGAGCAGTACTTC
TRBV4-1	TRBJ1-1	NA	NA	CASSQTGERNTEAFF	TGCGCCAGCAGCCAAACGGGGGAAAGGAACACTGAAGCTTTCTTT
TRBV3-1/TRBV3-2	TRBJ2-3	TRBD1	NA	CASSQNRGDFSTDTQYF	TGTGCCAGCAGCCAAAACAGGGGGGACTTTAGCACAGATACGCAGTATTTT
TRBV5-4	TRBJ1-2	NA	NA	CASSFGGGYGYTF	TGTGCCAGCAGCTTCGGGGGTGGCTATGGCTACACCTTC
TRBV5-1	TRBJ2-5	TRBD2	NA	CASNSSPGLPQETQYF	TGCGCCAGCAACTCCTCGCCGGGACTACCCCAAGAGACCCAGTACTTC
TRBV18	TRBJ2-5	NA	few	CASSPWTPQETQYF	TGTGCCAGCTCACCGTGGACTCCCCAAGAGACCCAGTACTTC
TRBV7-3	TRBJ1-2	NA	NA	CASSPGHINTHNYGYTF	TGTGCCAGCAGCCCGGGACACATTAACACACACAACTATGGCTACACCTTC
TRBV3-1/TRBV3-2	TRBJ2-1	TRBD2	NA	CASSLGTSGAVAQFF	TGTGCCAGCAGCCTAGGGACTAGCGGGGCGGTAGCTCAGTTCTTC
TRBV4-2	TRBJ2-2	NA	NA	CASTTAITPGELFF	TGTGCCAGCACAACCGCTATCACCCCCGGGGAGCTGTTTTTT
TRBV6-5	TRBJ2-5	TRBD1	NA	CASSRTGNGQETQYF	TGTGCCAGCAGTAGGACAGGGAACGGCCAAGAGACCCAGTACTTC
TRBV9	TRBJ2-7	NA	NA	CASSVGDKSSYEQYF	TGTGCCAGCAGCGTAGGGGACAAGAGCTCCTACGAGCAGTACTTC